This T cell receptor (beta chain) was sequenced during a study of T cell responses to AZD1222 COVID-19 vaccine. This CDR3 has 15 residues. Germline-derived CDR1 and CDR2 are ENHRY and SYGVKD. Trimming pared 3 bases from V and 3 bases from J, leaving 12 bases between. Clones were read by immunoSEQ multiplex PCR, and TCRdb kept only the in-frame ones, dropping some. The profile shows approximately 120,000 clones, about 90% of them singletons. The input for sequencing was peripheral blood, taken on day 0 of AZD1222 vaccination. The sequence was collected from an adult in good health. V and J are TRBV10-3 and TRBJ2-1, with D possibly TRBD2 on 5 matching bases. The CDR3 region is CAISDGPADYNEQFF. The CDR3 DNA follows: TGTGCCATCAGTGACGGCCCAGCGGACTACAATGAGCAGTTCTTC.